This T cell receptor (beta chain) came from a study of blood T cell repertoires in COVID-19. The overall study: COVID-19 samples from acute and convalescent phases originated in the United States, Italy and Spain. T cells, B-cell-depleted T cells, or PBMCs provided the cDNA or gDNA that served as material.

Original processing methods: Amplification of reference gene primers was used by the study to estimate nucleated cell counts. Libraries were prepared by immunoSEQ multiplex PCR; TCRdb keeps only in-frame clonotypes and omits some of them. That table gives V, J and clone size, and the DNA gave D and trimming. The repertoire holds about 69,000 clones, with 60% to 80% as singletons. The CDR3 has 13 residues. Looked up from germline, CDR1 is LNHDA and CDR2 is SQIVND (reference sequence). Trimming took 5 bases from V and 4 from J, leaving 9 bases between them. The sequenced sample was peripheral blood. V and J are TRBV19 and TRBJ1-5, with D perhaps matching TRBD1 (5 bases). The source of this sequence is a man in his sixties with acute or convalescent COVID-19. The CDR3: CASSSQVNQPQHF. The CDR3 DNA reads TGTGCCAGTAGTTCACAGGTAAATCAGCCCCAGCATTTT.